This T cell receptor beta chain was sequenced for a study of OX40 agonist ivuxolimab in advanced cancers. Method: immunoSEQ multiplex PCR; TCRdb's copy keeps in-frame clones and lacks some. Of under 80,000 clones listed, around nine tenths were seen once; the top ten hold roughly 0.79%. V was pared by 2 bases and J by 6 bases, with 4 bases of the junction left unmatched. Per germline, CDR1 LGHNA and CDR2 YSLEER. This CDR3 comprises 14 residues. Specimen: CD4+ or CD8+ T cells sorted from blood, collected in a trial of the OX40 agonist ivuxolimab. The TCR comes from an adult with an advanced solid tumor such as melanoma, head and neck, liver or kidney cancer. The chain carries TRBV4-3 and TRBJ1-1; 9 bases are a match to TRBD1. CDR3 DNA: TGCGCCAGCAGCCAAACCACAGGGGGCTCTGAAGCTTTCTTT. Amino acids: CASSQTTGGSEAFF.